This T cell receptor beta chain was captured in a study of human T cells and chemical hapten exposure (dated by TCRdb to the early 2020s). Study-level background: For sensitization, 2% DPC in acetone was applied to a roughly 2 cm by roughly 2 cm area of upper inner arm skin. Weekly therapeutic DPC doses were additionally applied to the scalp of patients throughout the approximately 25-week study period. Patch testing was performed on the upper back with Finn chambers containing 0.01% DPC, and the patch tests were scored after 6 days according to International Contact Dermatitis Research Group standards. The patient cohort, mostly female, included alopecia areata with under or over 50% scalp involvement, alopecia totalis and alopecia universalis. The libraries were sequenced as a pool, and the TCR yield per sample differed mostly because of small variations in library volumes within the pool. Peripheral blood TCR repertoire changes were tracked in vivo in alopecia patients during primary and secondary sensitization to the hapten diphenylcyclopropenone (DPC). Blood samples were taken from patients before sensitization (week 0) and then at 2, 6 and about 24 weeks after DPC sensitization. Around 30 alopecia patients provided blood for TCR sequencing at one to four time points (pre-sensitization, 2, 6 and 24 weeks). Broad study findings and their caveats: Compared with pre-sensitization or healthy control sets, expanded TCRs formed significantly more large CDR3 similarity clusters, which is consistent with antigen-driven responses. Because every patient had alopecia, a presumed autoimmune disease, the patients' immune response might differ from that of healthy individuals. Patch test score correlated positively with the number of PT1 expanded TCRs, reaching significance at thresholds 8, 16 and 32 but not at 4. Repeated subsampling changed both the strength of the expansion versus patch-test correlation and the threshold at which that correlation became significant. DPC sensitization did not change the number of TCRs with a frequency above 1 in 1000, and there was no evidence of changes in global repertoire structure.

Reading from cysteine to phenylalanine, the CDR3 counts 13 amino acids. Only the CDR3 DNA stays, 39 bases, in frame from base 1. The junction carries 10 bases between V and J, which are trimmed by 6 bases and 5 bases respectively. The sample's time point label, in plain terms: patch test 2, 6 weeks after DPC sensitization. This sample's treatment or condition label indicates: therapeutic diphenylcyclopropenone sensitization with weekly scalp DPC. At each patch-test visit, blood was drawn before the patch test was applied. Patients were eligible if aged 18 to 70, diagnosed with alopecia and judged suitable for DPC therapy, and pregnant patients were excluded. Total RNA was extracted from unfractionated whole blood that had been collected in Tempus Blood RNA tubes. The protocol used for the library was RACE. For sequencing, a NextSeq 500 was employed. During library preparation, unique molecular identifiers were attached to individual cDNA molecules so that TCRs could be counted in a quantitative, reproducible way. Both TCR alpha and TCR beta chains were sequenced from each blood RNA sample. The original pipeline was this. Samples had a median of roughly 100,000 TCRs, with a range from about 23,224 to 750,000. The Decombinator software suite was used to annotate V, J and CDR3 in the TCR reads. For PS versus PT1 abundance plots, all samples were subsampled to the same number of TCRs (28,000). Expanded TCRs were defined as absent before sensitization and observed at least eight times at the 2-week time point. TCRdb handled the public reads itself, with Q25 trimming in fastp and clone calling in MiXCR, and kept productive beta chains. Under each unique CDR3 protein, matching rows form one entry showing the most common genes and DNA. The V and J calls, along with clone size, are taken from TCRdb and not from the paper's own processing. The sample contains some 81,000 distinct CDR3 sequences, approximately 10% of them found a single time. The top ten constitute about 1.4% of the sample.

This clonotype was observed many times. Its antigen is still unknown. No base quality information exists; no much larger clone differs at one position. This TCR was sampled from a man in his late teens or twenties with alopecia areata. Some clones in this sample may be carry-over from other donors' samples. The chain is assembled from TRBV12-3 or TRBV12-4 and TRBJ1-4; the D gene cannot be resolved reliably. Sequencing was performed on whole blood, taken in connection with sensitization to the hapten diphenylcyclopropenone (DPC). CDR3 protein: CASSREPNEKLFF. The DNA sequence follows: TGTGCCAGCAGCCGAGAACCCAATGAAAAACTGTTTTTT.